The 9 T cell receptor beta chains listed next were all sequenced from one sample in a study of graft-versus-host responses after intestinal transplantation. No antigens are known for them. Clones were read by immunoSEQ multiplex PCR, and TCRdb kept only the in-frame ones, dropping some. The sample gives 100,000 to 120,000 clones, over 85% of which show up once; less than 0.55% is in the top ten. Specimen: unstimulated CD8+ T cells sorted from spleen or lymph node cells, collected before intestinal transplant. Source of these receptors: a human donor who received an intestinal transplant.

V is TRBV7-6 and J is TRBJ2-3; 8 bases line up with TRBD2. This CDR3 has 16 residues. Germline values: CDR1 SGHVS, CDR2 FNYEAQ. V was pared by 1 base and J by 8 bases, with 11 bases of the junction left unmatched. The CDR3 bases are TGTGCCAGCAGCTTAGGTGGGCGGGAGGTCAGTCGTACGCAGTATTTT. Translating it yields CASSLGGREVSRTQYF.

The chain has TRBV13 and TRBJ2-5; the D gene is possibly TRBD2 (6 bases). The CDR3 runs to 13 residues. V lost 3 bases to trimming and J lost 5 bases, with 10 bases between them. Germline CDR1 PRHDT, CDR2 FYEKMQ (reference sequence). The CDR3 bases are TGTGCCAGCAGCTTGGAGGGAAAGGAGACCCAGTACTTC. The encoded protein is CASSLEGKETQYF.

The chain joins TRBV4-1 to TRBJ1-2; D remains ambiguous. The V gene's germline CDR1 is MGHRA and CDR2 YSYEKL. The CDR3 totals 14 residues. V lost 2 bases and J 1 base, leaving 8 bases between the germline ends. This CDR3 reads CASSQIPDNYGYTF. Here the CDR3 DNA reads TGCGCCAGCAGCCAAATACCCGATAACTATGGCTACACCTTC.

In regard to this clone: One end of the junction fails to match germline, which may point to a read error. The chain is built from TRBV7-7 and TRBJ2-7; 14 bases align to TRBD2. The CDR3 is made up of 15 amino acids. CDR1 and CDR2 from the germline V gene are SSHAT and FNYEAQ (reference sequence). The CDR3 sequence is CASSVGTSGRNEQYF. The CDR3 bases are TGTGCTAGCAGCGTCGGGACTAGCGGGAGAAATGAGCAGTACTTC.

The chain is built from TRBV30 and TRBJ2-7; tentatively, D is TRBD1 or TRBD2 (5 bases each). Trimming cost V 5 bases and J 6 bases, with 11 bases left between them. Looked up from germline, CDR1 is GTSNPN and CDR2 is SVGIG (reference sequence). This CDR3 is built from 11 residues. As DNA, the CDR3 is TGTGCCTGGGAGGGACCCGCCGAGCAGTACTTC. It yields the protein CAWEGPAEQYF.

The genes are TRBV27 and TRBJ2-1, with 7 bases identical to TRBD2. CDR1 is MNHEY, CDR2 SMNVEV, per germline (reference sequence). Losses at the gene ends were 4 bases for V and 7 bases for J; bases not matched to a gene: 7. The length of the CDR3 is 14 residues. In DNA, the CDR3 is TGTGCCAGCAGTTCGGGCGGGAGAGGAAATGAGCAGTTCTTC. Its protein is CASSSGGRGNEQFF.

The genes are TRBV7-9 and TRBJ2-7; TRBD1 matches at 10 bases. There are 15 residues in the CDR3. Germline V gene sequence: CDR1 SEHNR, CDR2 FQNEAQ (reference sequence). V gave up 5 bases and J gave up 4 bases; unmatched junction bases: 8. The CDR3 nucleotides are TGTGCCAGCAGCGGGAGCTGGGACAGGGGTTACGAGCAGTACTTC. Translating it yields CASSGSWDRGYEQYF.

The chain has TRBV11-3 and TRBJ1-1; tentatively, D is TRBD1 (5 bases). V lost 2 bases to trimming and J lost 4 bases, with 8 bases between them. There are 13 residues in the CDR3. Germline CDR1 reads SGHNT; CDR2 reads YENEEA. The CDR3 region is CASSLRDGTEAFF. The CDR3 DNA is TGTGCCAGCAGCTTACGGGACGGCACTGAAGCTTTCTTT. The whole variable domain, filled in from reference TRBV11-3 and TRBJ1-1, reads EAGVVQSPRYKIIEKKQPVAFWCNPISGHNTLYWYLQNLGQGPELLIRYENEEAVDDSQLPKDRFSAERLKGVDSTLKIQPAELGDSAVYLCASSLRDGTEAFFGQGTRLTVV.

CDR3 protein: CASSLEAIDTQYF. In nucleotides, the CDR3 is TGTGCCAGCAGCTTAGAGGCCATAGATACGCAGTATTTT. The chain links TRBV7-6 to TRBJ2-3; D is ambiguous. Germline V gives CDR1 SGHVS, CDR2 FNYEAQ. Trimming took 1 base from V and 5 from J, leaving 7 bases between them. The CDR3 sequence is 13 residues long.